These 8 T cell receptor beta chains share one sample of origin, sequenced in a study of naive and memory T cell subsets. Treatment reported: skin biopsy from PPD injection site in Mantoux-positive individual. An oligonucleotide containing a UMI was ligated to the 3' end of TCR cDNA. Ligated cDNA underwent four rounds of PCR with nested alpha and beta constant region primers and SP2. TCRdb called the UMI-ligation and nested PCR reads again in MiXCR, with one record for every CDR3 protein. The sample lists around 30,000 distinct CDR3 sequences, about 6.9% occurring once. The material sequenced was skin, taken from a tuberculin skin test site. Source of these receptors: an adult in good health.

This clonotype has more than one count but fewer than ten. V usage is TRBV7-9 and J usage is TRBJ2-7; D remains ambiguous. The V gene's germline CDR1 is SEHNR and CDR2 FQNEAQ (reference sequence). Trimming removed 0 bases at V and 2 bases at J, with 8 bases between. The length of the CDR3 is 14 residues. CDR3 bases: TGTGCCAGCAGCTTAGCGGGTTACCCCTACGAGCAGTACTTC. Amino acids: CASSLAGYPYEQYF.

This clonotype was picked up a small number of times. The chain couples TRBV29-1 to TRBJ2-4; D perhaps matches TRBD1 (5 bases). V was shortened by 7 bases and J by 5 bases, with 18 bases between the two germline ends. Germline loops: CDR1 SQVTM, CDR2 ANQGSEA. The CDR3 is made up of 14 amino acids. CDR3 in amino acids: CSARYAVTENIQYF. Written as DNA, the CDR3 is TGCAGCGCGAGATACGCGGTGACAGAAAACATTCAGTACTTC.

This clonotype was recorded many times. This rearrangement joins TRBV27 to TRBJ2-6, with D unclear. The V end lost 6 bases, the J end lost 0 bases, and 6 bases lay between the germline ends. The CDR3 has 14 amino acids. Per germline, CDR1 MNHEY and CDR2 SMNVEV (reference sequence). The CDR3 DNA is TGTGCCAGCAGCCCCAGCTCTGGGGCCAACGTCCTGACTTTC. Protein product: CASSPSSGANVLTF.

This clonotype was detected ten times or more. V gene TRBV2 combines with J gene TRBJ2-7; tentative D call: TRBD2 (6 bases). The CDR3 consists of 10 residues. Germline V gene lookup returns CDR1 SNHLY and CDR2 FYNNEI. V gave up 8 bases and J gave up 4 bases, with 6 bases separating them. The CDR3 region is CASGGYEQYF. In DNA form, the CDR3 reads TGTGCCAGCGGGGGGTACGAGCAGTACTTC.

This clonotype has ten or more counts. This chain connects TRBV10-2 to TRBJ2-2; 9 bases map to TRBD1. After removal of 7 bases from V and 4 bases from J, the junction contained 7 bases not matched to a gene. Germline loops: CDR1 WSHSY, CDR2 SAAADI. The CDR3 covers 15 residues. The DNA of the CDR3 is TGCGCCAGCACCCCCGGGACAGGGATCACCGGGGAGCTGTTTTTT. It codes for CASTPGTGITGELFF.

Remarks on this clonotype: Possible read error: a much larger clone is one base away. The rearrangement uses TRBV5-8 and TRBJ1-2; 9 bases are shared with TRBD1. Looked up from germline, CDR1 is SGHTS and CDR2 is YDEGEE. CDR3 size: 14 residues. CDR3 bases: TGTGCCAGCAGCTGGACAGGGGAGGACTATGGCGACACCTTC. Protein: CASSWTGEDYGDTF.

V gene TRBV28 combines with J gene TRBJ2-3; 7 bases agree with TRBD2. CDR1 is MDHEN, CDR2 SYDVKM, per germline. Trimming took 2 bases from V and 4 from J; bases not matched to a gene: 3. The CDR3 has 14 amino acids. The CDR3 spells CASSLPGGPDTQYF. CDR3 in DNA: TGTGCCAGCAGTTTACCGGGGGGACCAGATACGCAGTATTTT. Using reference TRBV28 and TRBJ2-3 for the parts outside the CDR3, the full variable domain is DVKVTQSSRYLVKRTGEKVFLECVQDMDHENMFWYRQDPGLGLRLIYFSYDVKMKEKGDIPEGYSVSREKKERFSLILESASTNQTSMYLCASSLPGGPDTQYFGPGTRLTVL.

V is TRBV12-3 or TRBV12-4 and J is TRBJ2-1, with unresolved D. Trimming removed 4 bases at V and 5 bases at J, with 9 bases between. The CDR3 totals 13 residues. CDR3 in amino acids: CASSYVGDNEQFF. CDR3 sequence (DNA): TGTGCCAGCAGTTATGTCGGTGACAATGAGCAGTTCTTC.